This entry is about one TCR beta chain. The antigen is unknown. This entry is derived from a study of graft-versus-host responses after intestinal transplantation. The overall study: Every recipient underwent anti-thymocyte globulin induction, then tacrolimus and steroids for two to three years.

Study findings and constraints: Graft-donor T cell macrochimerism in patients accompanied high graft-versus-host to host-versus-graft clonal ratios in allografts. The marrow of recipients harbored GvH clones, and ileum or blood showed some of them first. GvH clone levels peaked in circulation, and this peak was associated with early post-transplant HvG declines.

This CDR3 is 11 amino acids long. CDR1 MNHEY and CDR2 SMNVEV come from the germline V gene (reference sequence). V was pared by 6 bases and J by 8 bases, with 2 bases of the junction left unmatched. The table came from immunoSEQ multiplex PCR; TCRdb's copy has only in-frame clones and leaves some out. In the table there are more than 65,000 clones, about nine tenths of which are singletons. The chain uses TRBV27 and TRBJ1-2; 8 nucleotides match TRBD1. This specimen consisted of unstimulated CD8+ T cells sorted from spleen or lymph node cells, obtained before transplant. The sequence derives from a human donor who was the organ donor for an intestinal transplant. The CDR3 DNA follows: TGTGCCAGCAGAACAGGGGGGGGCTACACCTTC. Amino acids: CASRTGGGYTF.